This entry describes one TCR beta chain. Its antigen target is currently unknown. Qualities for individual bases were not recorded, and no much larger clone is one base off. Participants were included only if at least one PBMC sample before ART initiation and at least two post-ART samples were available. Every participant with HIV received treatment in the United States of America. Before DNA extraction, cryopreserved samples containing roughly 0.85-11 million PBMC were thawed and washed. At the time of the earliest PBMC sample, participants with HIV were aged between 23 and 54 years. Per participant, PBMC samples came from 1-4 timepoints prior to ART initiation and 2-8 timepoints following ART initiation, for a median of 7 samples. For every participant, serial HIV viral load, CD4+ T-cell count, ART history and demographic data were obtained. Using a Qiagen kit on a QIAcube, genomic DNA was extracted from unsorted PBMC, with samples processed in batches of 12.

The sample originates from a study of long-term antiretroviral therapy in people with HIV (dated by TCRdb to the early 2020s). Turning to the overall study: The earliest samples were collected roughly a decade before the 2015 WHO recommendation for immediate ART, at a time when ART was usually postponed until CD4 counts fell. A retrospective serial study tested whether ART initiation and durable HIV suppression were associated with changes in peripheral blood TRB repertoire composition and diversity. From some 27 adults with confirmed HIV infection, the cohort provided around 180 cryopreserved PBMC samples, gathered serially across a mean of about six years (range 1-12). Among the approximately 30 participants with HIV, about a dozen were female. Test extractions of a monoclonal T-cell line alongside approximately 34 polyclonal samples showed no cross-contamination during QIAcube processing. What the authors observed across the whole study: Compared with controls, HIV repertoires had narrower CDR3 length ranges, and the network structure pointed to an antigen-experienced repertoire that shifted only slightly toward naive after ART. Starting ART was linked to a significant rise in TRB diversity, yet even after long-term ART the diversity remained significantly lower than in transplant donor controls. Inferences about post-ART repertoire changes were limited because no data were available on ART adherence, viral resistance or therapy changes. Because PBMC availability was limited, only the TCR beta chain was sequenced, with no alpha chain pairing. The samples span the years 2004 to 2017, and the ART regimens used may be less effective than current regimens. At every time point, the repertoire was dominated by expanded TRB clones first identified before ART initiation, although this dominance fluctuated and, in many PLHIV, declined after ART. Because pre-ART samples had limited cell numbers, profiling was done on unsorted PBMC rather than on sorted CD4+ and CD8+ T cells.

Sequences SGDLS (CDR1) and YYNGEE (CDR2) are obtained from the germline V gene. The trim is 0 bases for V and 2 bases for J, with a gap of 11 bases between the germline ends. From cysteine to phenylalanine, the CDR3 is 16 amino acids long. Of the read, only the CDR3 DNA is kept; its 48 bases are in frame from base 1. The immunoSEQ hsTCRB v3.0 assay was used at survey level resolution for TRB variable region sequencing. A depth of about 40,000-50,000 T-cell genomes per sample was targeted for TRB sequencing. Pooled TRB libraries were sequenced on an Illumina MiSeq with a v3 150-cycle kit. The authors processed their data as follows. Repertoire analysis was run in R within a reproducible Nextflow workflow that covered QC, data transformation and analysis. LymphoSeq2, an R package for AIRR-Seq data exploration, was used to implement custom analyses. Four samples that yielded fewer than 5000 total TRB sequences were excluded, so that approximately 170 HIV repertoires were analyzed. Of the approximately 190 retained HIV repertoires, about 61 were collected before and more than 120 after ART initiation. Each repertoire was downsampled to 5000 TRB nucleotide sequences, and summary statistics were averaged across 100 downsampling iterations. Only TRB sequences with CDR3 regions of at least seven amino acids were retained for analysis. Two measures captured diversity: a Shannon entropy-derived clonality score and the Gini coefficient. In the repertoire networks, any two of the top 5000 CDR3 amino acid sequences were connected whenever the two sequences differed by an edit distance of one. GLIPH2 predicted antigen specificity groups and MHC restriction for TRB CDR3 amino acid sequences. To flag known associations with CMV, EBV, HIV or tissue antigens, CDR3 amino acid sequences were compared against VDJdb and McPAS-TCR. Pre-ART, post-ART and control groups were compared with Wilcoxon signed-rank tests and Holm-Bonferroni correction. TCRdb's version of the immuneACCESS table is confined to in-frame rearrangements and falls short of the full clone set. An unresolved V gene accounts for under half of the shortfall where checked; the remainder is of unknown origin. V, J and clone size were drawn from that table, and D and trimming were deduced from the DNA. This sample is represented by 20,000 to 25,000 clones; around 80% of them were singletons. The top ten hold almost 5% of the sample.

The TCR comes from a woman aged 40 to 49 with HIV. The sample consisted of unsorted PBMCs, taken 0.5 years after starting antiretroviral therapy. The chain uses TRBV9 and TRBJ2-2, and perhaps TRBD2 as D gene, on 6 matching bases. In nucleotide form, the sequence is TGTGCCAGCAGCGTAGGAGGGGAGGCTAACACCGGGGAGCTGTTTTTT. This translates into CASSVGGEANTGELFF.